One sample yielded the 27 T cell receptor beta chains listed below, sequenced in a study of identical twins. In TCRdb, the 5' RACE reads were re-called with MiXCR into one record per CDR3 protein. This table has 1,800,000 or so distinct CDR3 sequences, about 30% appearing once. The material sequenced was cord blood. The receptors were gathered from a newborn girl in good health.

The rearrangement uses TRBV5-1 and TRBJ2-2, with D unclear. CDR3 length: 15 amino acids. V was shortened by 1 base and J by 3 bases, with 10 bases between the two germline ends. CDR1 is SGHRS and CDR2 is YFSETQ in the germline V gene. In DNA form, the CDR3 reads TGCGCCAGCAGCTTGAGACCAGACTACACCGGGGAGCTGTTTTTT. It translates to CASSLRPDYTGELFF. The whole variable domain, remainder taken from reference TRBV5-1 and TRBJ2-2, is KAGVTQTPRYLIKTRGQQVTLSCSPISGHRSVSWYQQTPGQGLQFLFEYFSETQRNKGNFPGRFSGRQFSNSRSEMNVSTLELGDSALYLCASSLRPDYTGELFFGEGSRLTVL.

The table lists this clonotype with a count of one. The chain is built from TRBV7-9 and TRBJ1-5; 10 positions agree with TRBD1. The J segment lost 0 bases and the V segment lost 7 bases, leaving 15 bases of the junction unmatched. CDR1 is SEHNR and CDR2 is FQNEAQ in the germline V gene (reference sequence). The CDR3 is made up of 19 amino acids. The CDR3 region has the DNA TGTGCCAGCACCGCGAGTCCCGGGACAGGGGATAATAGCAATCAGCCCCAGCATTTT. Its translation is CASTASPGTGDNSNQPQHF.

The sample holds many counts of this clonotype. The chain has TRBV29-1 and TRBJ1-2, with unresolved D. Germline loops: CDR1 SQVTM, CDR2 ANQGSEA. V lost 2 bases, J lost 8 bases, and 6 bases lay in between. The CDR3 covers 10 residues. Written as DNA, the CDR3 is TGCAGCGTTGAACTTGTAGGCTACACCTTC. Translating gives CSVELVGYTF.

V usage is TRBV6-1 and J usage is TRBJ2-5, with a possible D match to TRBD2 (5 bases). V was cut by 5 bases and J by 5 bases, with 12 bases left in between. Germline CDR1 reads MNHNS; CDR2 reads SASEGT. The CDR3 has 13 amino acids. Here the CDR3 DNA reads TGTGCCAGCAGTACCCGACCGGGGGAGACCCAGTACTTC. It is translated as CASSTRPGETQYF.

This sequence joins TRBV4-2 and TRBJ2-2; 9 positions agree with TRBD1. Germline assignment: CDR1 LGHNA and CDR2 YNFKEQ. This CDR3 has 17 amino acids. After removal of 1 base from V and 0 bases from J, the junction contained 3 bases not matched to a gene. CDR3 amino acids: CASSQARQGANTGELFF. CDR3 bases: TGTGCCAGCAGCCAAGCCAGACAGGGGGCGAACACCGGGGAGCTGTTTTTT.

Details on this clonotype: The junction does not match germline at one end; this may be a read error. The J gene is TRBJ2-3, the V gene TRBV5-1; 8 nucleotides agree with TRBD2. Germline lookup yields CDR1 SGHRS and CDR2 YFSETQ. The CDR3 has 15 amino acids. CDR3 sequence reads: CASSLALAATDTQYF. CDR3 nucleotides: TGTGCCAGCAGCTTAGCACTAGCGGCCACAGATACGCAGTATTTT.

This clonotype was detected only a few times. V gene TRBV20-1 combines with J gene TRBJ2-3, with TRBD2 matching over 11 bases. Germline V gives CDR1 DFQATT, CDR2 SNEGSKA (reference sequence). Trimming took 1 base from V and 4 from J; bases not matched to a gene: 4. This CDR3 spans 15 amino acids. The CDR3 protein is CSARAGSGRADTQYF. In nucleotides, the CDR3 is TGCAGTGCTAGAGCTGGTAGCGGGAGGGCAGATACGCAGTATTTT.

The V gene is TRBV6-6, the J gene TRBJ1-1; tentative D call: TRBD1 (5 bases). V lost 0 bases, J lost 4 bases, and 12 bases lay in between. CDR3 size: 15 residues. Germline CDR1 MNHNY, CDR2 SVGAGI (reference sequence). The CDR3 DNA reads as TGTGCCAGCAGTTACTCTCTGGGGGTCGGCACTGAAGCTTTCTTT. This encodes CASSYSLGVGTEAFF.

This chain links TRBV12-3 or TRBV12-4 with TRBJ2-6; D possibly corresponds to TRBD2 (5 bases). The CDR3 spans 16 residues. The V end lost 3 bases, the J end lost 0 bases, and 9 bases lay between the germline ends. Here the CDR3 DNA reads TGTGCCAGCAGTTTTCGGGGTTCCTCTGGGGCCAACGTCCTGACTTTC. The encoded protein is CASSFRGSSGANVLTF.

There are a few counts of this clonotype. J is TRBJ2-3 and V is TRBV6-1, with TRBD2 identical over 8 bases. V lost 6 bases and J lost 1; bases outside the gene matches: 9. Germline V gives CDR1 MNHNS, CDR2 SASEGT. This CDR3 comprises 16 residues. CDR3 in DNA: TGTGCCAGCAGAACGCTGGGACTAGTGGGCACAGATACGCAGTATTTT. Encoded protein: CASRTLGLVGTDTQYF.

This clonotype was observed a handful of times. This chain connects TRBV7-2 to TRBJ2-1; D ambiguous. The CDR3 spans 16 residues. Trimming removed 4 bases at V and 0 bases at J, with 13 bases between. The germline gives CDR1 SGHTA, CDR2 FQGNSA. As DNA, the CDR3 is TGTGCCAGCAGCTCCCACTCGCGAAGCTCCTACAATGAGCAGTTCTTC. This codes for CASSSHSRSSYNEQFF.

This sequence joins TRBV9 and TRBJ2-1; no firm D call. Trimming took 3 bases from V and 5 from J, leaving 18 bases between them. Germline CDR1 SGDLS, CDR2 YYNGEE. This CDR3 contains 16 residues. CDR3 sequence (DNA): TGTGCCAGCAGCGCTCCCGGGTGGGGTCTAGACAATGAGCAGTTCTTC. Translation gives CASSAPGWGLDNEQFF.

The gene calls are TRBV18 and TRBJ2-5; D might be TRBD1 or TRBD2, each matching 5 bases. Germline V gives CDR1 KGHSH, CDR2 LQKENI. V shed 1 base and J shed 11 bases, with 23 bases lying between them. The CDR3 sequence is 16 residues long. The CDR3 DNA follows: TGTGCCAGCTCACCACAGACAGCGGTGAACGGTGTTGAGCAGTACTTC. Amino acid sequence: CASSPQTAVNGVEQYF.

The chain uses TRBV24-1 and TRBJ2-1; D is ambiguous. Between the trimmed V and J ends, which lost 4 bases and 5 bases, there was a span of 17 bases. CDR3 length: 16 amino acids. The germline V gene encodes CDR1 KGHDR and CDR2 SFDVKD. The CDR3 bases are TGTGCCACCAGTGAGGGTGAGCTGCGCACAAACAATGAGCAGTTCTTC. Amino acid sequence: CATSEGELRTNNEQFF.

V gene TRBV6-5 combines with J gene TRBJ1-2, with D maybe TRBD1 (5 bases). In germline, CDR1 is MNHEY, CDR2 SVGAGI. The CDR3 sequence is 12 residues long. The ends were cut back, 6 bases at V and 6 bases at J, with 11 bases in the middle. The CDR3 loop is CASSPGPNGYTF. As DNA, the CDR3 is TGTGCCAGCAGCCCAGGGCCAAATGGCTACACCTTC.

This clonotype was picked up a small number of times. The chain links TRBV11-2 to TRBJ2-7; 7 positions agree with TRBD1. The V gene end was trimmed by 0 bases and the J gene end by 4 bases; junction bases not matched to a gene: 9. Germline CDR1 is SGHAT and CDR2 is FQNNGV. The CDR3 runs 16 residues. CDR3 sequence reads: CASSLDWLTGAYEQYF. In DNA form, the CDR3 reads TGTGCCAGCAGCTTAGATTGGCTTACAGGGGCATACGAGCAGTACTTC.

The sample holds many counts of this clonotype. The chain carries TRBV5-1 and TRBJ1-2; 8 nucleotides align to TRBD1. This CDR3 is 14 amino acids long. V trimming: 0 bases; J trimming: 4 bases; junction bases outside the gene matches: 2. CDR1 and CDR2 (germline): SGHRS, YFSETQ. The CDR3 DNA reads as TGCGCCAGCAGCTTGGGGGACAGGAGCTATGGCTACACCTTC. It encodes CASSLGDRSYGYTF.

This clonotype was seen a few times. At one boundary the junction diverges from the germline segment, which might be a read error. The CDR3 DNA follows: TGTGCCCGCAGCCTCATGGACAGGGCCTCTGGCTACACCTTC. It yields the protein CARSLMDRASGYTF. The rearrangement uses TRBV7-9 and TRBJ1-2; 8 nucleotides match TRBD1. Germline-derived CDR1 and CDR2 are SEHNR and FQNEAQ (reference sequence). The CDR3 is 14 residues long. Filled out from reference TRBV7-9 and TRBJ1-2, the complete variable domain reads DTGVSQNPRHKITKRGQNVTFRCDPISEHNRLYWYRQTLGQGPEFLTYFQNEAQLEKSRLLSDRFSAERPKGSFSTLEIQRTEQGDSAMYLCARSLMDRASGYTFGSGTRLTVV.

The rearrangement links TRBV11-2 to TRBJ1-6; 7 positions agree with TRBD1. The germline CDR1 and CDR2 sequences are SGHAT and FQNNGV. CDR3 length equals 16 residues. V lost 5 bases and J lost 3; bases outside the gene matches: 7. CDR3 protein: CASSPFGTDYNSPLHF. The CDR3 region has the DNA TGTGCCAGCAGCCCGTTCGGGACAGACTATAATTCACCCCTCCACTTT.

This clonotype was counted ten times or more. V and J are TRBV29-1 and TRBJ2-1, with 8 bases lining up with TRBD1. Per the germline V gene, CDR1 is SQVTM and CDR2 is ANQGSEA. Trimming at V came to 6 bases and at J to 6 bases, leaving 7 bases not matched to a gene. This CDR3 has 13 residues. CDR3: CSVAGGFSNEQFF. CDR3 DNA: TGCAGCGTGGCAGGGGGCTTTAGCAATGAGCAGTTCTTC.

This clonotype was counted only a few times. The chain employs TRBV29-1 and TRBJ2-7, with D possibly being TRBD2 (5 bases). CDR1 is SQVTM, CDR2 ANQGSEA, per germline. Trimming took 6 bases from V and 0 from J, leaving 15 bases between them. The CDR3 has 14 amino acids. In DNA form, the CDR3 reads TGCAGCGTGGCCAGCGGCCTGAGCTCCTACGAGCAGTACTTC. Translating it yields CSVASGLSSYEQYF.

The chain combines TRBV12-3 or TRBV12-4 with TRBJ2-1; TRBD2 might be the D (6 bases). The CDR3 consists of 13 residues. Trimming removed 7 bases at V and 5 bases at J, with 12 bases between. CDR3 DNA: TGTGCCAGCACTCCTAGCGCCCACAATGAGCAGTTCTTC. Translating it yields CASTPSAHNEQFF.

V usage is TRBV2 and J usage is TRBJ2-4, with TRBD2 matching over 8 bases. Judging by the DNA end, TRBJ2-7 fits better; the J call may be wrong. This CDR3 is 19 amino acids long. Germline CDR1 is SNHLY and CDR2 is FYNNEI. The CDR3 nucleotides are TGTGCCAGCAGTGAACCTGATCTCCGGGGGGGGTTCCAAACCCACGAGCAGTACTTC. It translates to CASSEPDLRGGFQTHEQYF.

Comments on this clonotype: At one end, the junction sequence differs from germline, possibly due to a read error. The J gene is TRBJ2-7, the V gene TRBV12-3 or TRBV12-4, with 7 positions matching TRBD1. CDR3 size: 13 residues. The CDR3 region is CAGSLGTDYEQYF. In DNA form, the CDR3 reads TGTGCCGGCAGTCTCGGGACAGACTACGAGCAGTACTTC.

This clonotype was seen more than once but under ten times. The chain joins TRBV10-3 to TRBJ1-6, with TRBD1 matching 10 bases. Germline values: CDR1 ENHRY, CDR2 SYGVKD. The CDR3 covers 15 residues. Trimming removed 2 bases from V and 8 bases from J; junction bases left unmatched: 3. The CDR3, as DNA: TGTGCCATCAGTGAGGGACAGGGGGGTCATTCACCCCTCCACTTT. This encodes CAISEGQGGHSPLHF.

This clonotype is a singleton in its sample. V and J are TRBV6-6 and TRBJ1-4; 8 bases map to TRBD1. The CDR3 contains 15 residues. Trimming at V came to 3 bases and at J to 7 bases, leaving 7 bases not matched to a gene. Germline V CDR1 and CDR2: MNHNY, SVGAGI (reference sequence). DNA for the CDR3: TGTGCCAGCAGTTATAACAGGGGGTTAGGTGAAAAACTGTTTTTT. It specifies CASSYNRGLGEKLFF.

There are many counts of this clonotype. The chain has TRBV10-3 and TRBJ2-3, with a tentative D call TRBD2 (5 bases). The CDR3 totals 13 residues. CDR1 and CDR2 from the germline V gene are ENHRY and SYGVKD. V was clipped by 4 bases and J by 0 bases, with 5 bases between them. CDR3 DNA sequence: TGTGCCATCAGTGGGACTAGCACAGATACGCAGTATTTT. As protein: CAISGTSTDTQYF.